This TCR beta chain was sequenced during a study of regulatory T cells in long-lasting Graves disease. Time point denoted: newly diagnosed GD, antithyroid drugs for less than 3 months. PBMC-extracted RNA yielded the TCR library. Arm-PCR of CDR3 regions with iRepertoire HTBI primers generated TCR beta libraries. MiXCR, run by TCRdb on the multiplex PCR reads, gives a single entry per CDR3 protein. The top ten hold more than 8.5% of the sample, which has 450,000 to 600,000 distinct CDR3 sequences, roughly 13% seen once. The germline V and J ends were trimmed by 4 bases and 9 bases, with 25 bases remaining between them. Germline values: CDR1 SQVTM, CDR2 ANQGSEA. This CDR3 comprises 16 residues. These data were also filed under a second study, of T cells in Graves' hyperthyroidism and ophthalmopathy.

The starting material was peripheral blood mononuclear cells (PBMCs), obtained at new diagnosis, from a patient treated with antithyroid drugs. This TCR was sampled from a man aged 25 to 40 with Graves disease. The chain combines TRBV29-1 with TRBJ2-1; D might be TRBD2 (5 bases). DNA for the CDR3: TGCAGCGTTGTGGGCAGGAGGTCGCTCACGGCTGGTGAGCAGTTCTTC. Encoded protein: CSVVGRRSLTAGEQFF.